The clone carrying this TCR beta chain has a count of ten or more. The sample originates from a study of regulatory T cells in long-lasting Graves disease. With iRepertoire HTBI primers and Arm-PCR of CDR3 regions, TCR beta libraries were built. TCRdb called the multiplex PCR reads again in MiXCR, with one record for every CDR3 protein. Seen here are about 400,000 distinct CDR3 sequences, more than 20% observed once, and the top ten hold under 25%. Time point indicated: persistent/refractory GD, antithyroid drugs over 5 years with positive TRAb. TCR sequences were obtained from RNA taken from PBMCs. Staff took roughly 9 milliliters of peripheral blood and put it into EDTA tubes. Germline trimming cut 0 bases from V and 5 bases from J; bases unmatched to any gene: 4. The CDR3 covers 16 residues.

The receptor comes from a female donor with Graves disease. The material sequenced was peripheral blood mononuclear cells (PBMCs), taken when the disease was refractory, from a patient treated with antithyroid drugs. The chain recombines TRBV12-3 or TRBV12-4 with TRBJ2-2; 9 bases line up with TRBD2. CDR3 in amino acids: CASSLAGTSRTGELFF. Here the CDR3 DNA reads TGTGCCAGCAGTTTAGCCGGGACTAGCAGAACCGGGGAGCTGTTTTTT.